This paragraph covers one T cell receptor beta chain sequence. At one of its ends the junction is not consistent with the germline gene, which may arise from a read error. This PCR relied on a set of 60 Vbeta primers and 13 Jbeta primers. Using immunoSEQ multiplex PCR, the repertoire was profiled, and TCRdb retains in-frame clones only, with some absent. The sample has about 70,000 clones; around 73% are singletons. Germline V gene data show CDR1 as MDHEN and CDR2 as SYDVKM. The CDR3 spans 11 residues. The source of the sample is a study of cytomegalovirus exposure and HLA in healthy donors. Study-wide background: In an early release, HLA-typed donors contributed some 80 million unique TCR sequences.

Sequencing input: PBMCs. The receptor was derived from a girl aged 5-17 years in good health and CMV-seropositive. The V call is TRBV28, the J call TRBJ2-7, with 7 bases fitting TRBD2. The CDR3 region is CASISPGGPHF. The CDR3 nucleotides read TGTGCCAGCATTTCCCCGGGGGGACCGCACTTC.